The 25 T cell receptor beta chains reported below all come from one sample, sequenced in a study of neurological immune-mediated disorders. Each CDR3 protein gets one entry after TCRdb re-called the 5' RACE reads with MiXCR. The sample includes about 30,000 distinct CDR3 sequences, about 15% of them seen just once. Sequencing input: PBMCs. Every receptor here comes from a man in his 70s in good health.

On this clonotype: This CDR3 fails to terminate in the conserved phenylalanine or tryptophan, so it likely reflects a read error. The chain has TRBV9 and TRBJ2-2, with D possibly being TRBD2 (5 bases). The CDR3 sequence is 14 residues long. Trimming took 4 bases from V and 8 from J, leaving 15 bases between them. Per the germline V gene, CDR1 is SGDLS and CDR2 is YYNGEE. The CDR3: CASSPVDWQGELFS. The CDR3 bases are TGTGCCAGCAGCCCAGTGGACTGGCAAGGGGAGCTGTTTTCT.

This clonotype has ten or more counts. V and J are TRBV27 and TRBJ2-7; TRBD1 aligns across 7 bases. Trimming at V came to 6 bases and at J to 1 base, leaving 9 bases not matched to a gene. The germline V gene has CDR1 MNHEY and CDR2 SMNVEV (reference sequence). CDR3 size: 15 residues. The CDR3 DNA follows: TGTGCCAGCAGGCCCGGGACAGTCTCTTCCTACGAGCAGTACTTC. This translates into CASRPGTVSSYEQYF.

This clonotype was found many times. The chain couples TRBV12-3 or TRBV12-4 to TRBJ1-6; D may be TRBD1 (5 bases). Trimming removed 1 base from V and 5 bases from J, with 12 bases in between. The CDR3 is 16 residues long. The CDR3 protein is CASSLGRGRDNSPLHF. The CDR3 bases are TGTGCCAGCAGTTTAGGTAGGGGCCGAGATAATTCACCCCTCCACTTT.

This clonotype was observed at least ten times. V usage is TRBV9 and J usage is TRBJ2-3, with 8 nucleotides matching TRBD2. This CDR3 spans 15 amino acids. The V gene end was trimmed by 6 bases and the J gene end by 0 bases; junction bases not matched to a gene: 6. Germline-derived CDR1 and CDR2 are SGDLS and YYNGEE. The CDR3 DNA follows: TGTGCCAGCAATAGCGGGGCCTCTAGCACAGATACGCAGTATTTT. This translates into CASNSGASSTDTQYF. The whole variable domain, filled in from reference TRBV9 and TRBJ2-3, reads DSGVTQTPKHLITATGQRVTLRCSPRSGDLSVYWYQQSLDQGLQFLIQYYNGEERAKGNILERFSAQQFPDLHSELNLSSLELGDSALYFCASNSGASSTDTQYFGPGTRLTVL.

There are many counts of this clonotype. The chain couples TRBV29-1 to TRBJ2-7; D gene unclear. The CDR3 spans 12 residues. Germline values: CDR1 SQVTM, CDR2 ANQGSEA. The germline V and J ends were trimmed by 4 bases and 4 bases, with 11 bases remaining between them. The CDR3 region is CSVGMDWYEQYF. CDR3 DNA sequence: TGCAGCGTTGGAATGGATTGGTACGAGCAGTACTTC.

This clonotype was recorded at least ten times. The chain carries TRBV6-5 and TRBJ2-2, with a possible D match to TRBD1 (5 bases). The length of the CDR3 is 13 residues. Trimming removed 6 bases from V and 4 bases from J, with 9 bases in between. Germline V gene lookup returns CDR1 MNHEY and CDR2 SVGAGI. The CDR3 region is CASSPTVTGELFF. In DNA form, the CDR3 reads TGTGCCAGCAGCCCGACAGTCACCGGGGAGCTGTTTTTT.

This clonotype appeared many times. V and J are TRBV6-1 and TRBJ2-2; D perhaps matches TRBD2 (5 bases). This CDR3 is 14 amino acids long. Germline loops: CDR1 MNHNS, CDR2 SASEGT. Trimming took off 6 bases at V and 4 bases at J, with 12 bases between the two ends. The CDR3 bases are TGTGCCAGCAGCTCCGAGGGTGGCACCGGGGAGCTGTTTTTT. It encodes CASSSEGGTGELFF.

This clonotype showed up many times. The V call is TRBV5-1, the J call TRBJ2-7; 12 positions match TRBD1. With 0 bases clipped from V and 6 bases from J, the junction kept 4 bases outside the gene matches. Germline V gene data show CDR1 as SGHRS and CDR2 as YFSETQ. The CDR3 is 15 amino acids. The CDR3 sequence is CASSLAGQGAGEQYF. The CDR3, as DNA: TGCGCCAGCAGCTTGGCGGGACAGGGGGCGGGCGAGCAGTACTTC.

This clonotype was counted at least ten times. The chain links TRBV9 to TRBJ2-1, with D unresolved. The V and J ends lost 2 bases and 0 bases respectively, with 12 bases between them. Germline V gives CDR1 SGDLS, CDR2 YYNGEE. The CDR3 contains 16 residues. The CDR3 here is CASSVSSDSSYNEQFF. DNA for the CDR3: TGTGCCAGCAGCGTTTCCTCGGATAGCTCCTACAATGAGCAGTTCTTC.

This clonotype was picked up many times. The V call is TRBV7-7, the J call TRBJ2-3; the D gene is possibly TRBD2 (7 bases). V lost 5 bases and J 4 bases, leaving 10 bases between the germline ends. Germline V lookup: CDR1 SSHAT, CDR2 FNYEAQ (reference sequence). The CDR3 is 13 residues long. The CDR3 DNA reads TGTGCCAGCAGCGGGGGGGGCTCAGATACGCAGTATTTT. This sequence encodes CASSGGGSDTQYF.

This clonotype was detected many times. The J gene is TRBJ2-2, the V gene TRBV5-1; 9 bases map to TRBD2. The CDR3 contains 18 residues. The V gene end was trimmed by 2 bases and the J gene end by 0 bases; junction bases not matched to a gene: 8. Germline V gene data show CDR1 as SGHRS and CDR2 as YFSETQ. The CDR3 sequence: CASSLSGGLFANTGELFF. In nucleotides, the CDR3 is TGCGCCAGCAGCTTAAGCGGGGGGCTTTTCGCGAACACCGGGGAGCTGTTTTTT.

The rearrangement links TRBV12-3 or TRBV12-4 to TRBJ2-3; the match to TRBD1 covers 12 bases. V gave up 8 bases and J gave up 3 bases; unmatched junction bases: 6. The CDR3 has 15 amino acids. CDR3 residues: CASARDRGPTDTQYF. The DNA for the CDR3 is TGTGCCAGCGCCCGGGACAGGGGGCCTACAGATACGCAGTATTTT.

This clonotype was seen ten or more times. The chain uses TRBV20-1 and TRBJ2-7, with 8 bases fitting TRBD1. CDR1 DFQATT and CDR2 SNEGSKA come from the germline V gene (reference sequence). After removal of 3 bases from V and 0 bases from J, the junction contained 7 bases not matched to a gene. The CDR3 runs to 15 residues. CDR3 residues: CSASATGVSSYEQYF. In nucleotides, the CDR3 is TGCAGTGCTAGTGCGACAGGGGTGAGCTCCTACGAGCAGTACTTC.

This clonotype was observed many times. V is TRBV11-2 and J is TRBJ2-1; D unresolved. The CDR3 covers 14 residues. With 0 bases removed from V and 7 bases from J, the gap between germline ends came to 10 bases. Germline CDR1 SGHAT, CDR2 FQNNGV. The CDR3 DNA follows: TGTGCCAGCAGCTTAGAGTCCCTCGGAAATGAGCAGTTCTTC. As protein: CASSLESLGNEQFF.

This clonotype was found many times. This chain uses TRBV12-3 or TRBV12-4 with TRBJ2-7; TRBD1 aligns across 8 bases. V trimming: 5 bases; J trimming: 5 bases; junction bases outside the gene matches: 2. The CDR3 length is 12 residues. CDR3 protein: CASSPTGDEQYF. As DNA, the CDR3 is TGTGCCAGCAGTCCGACAGGGGACGAGCAGTACTTC.

This chain connects TRBV4-1 to TRBJ1-5; tentative D call: TRBD1 (5 bases). CDR1 is MGHRA and CDR2 is YSYEKL in the germline V gene. Trimming pared 1 base from V and 6 bases from J, leaving 16 bases between. CDR3 length: 16 residues. The CDR3 bases are TGCGCCAGCAGCCAAGTGGCGGGCCAGGGAGGTCAGCCCCAGCATTTT. As protein: CASSQVAGQGGQPQHF.

This clonotype was detected many times. J is TRBJ2-5 and V is TRBV2, with 10 bases that match TRBD1. Per germline, CDR1 SNHLY and CDR2 FYNNEI. The trim removed 10 bases at V and 5 bases at J, leaving 10 bases unmatched. The CDR3 runs to 14 residues. CDR3 in DNA: TGTGCCACCATACAAGACAGGGGGCAGGAGACCCAGTACTTC. It codes for CATIQDRGQETQYF.

This clonotype came up many times. V gene TRBV6-6 combines with J gene TRBJ2-7; 10 bases are shared with TRBD1. V lost 5 bases and J lost 5; bases outside the gene matches: 9. The CDR3 loop spans 15 amino acids. The germline gives CDR1 MNHNY, CDR2 SVGAGI (reference sequence). CDR3 sequence reads: CASSAPGTGVHEQYF. CDR3 bases: TGTGCCAGCAGTGCACCCGGGACAGGGGTCCACGAGCAGTACTTC.

The chain carries TRBV9 and TRBJ1-1, with 7 bases matching TRBD1. There are 19 residues in the CDR3. The V gene's germline CDR1 is SGDLS and CDR2 YYNGEE. With 7 bases clipped from V and 3 bases from J, the junction kept 24 bases outside the gene matches. CDR3 sequence: CASCARTLAGTEGYTEAFF. CDR3 nucleotides: TGTGCCAGCTGCGCCCGTACCTTAGCCGGGACAGAGGGTTACACTGAAGCTTTCTTT.

This clonotype was detected ten times or more. V and J are TRBV5-1 and TRBJ2-3; 7 bases fit TRBD2. Germline V lookup: CDR1 SGHRS, CDR2 YFSETQ. Unmatched junction bases numbered 10, after V lost 7 bases and J lost 2 bases. This CDR3 is built from 15 residues. The DNA of the CDR3 is TGCGCCAGCGGACAATCAGCGGGGAACACAGATACGCAGTATTTT. It is translated as CASGQSAGNTDTQYF. Full variable domain (remainder filled in from reference TRBV5-1 and TRBJ2-3): KAGVTQTPRYLIKTRGQQVTLSCSPISGHRSVSWYQQTPGQGLQFLFEYFSETQRNKGNFPGRFSGRQFSNSRSEMNVSTLELGDSALYLCASGQSAGNTDTQYFGPGTRLTVL.

This clonotype was picked up many times. The chain recombines TRBV6-2 or TRBV6-3 with TRBJ2-7; D gene unclear. The V end was cut by 5 bases, the J end by 5 bases, with 13 bases between. The CDR3 loop spans 13 amino acids. Per germline, CDR1 MNHEY and CDR2 SVGEGT. CDR3 protein: CASSAGWINEQYF. The CDR3 nucleotides are TGTGCCAGCAGTGCCGGGTGGATTAACGAGCAGTACTTC.

This clonotype was recorded many times. V usage is TRBV4-3 and J usage is TRBJ2-7, with D unclear. V lost 1 base and J lost 0, with 16 bases in between. The CDR3 is made up of 17 amino acids. CDR1 and CDR2 (germline): LGHNA, YSLEER. CDR3 in amino acids: CASSQVSARLGSYEQYF. The CDR3 DNA reads TGCGCCAGCAGCCAAGTGTCAGCTCGCTTGGGCTCCTACGAGCAGTACTTC.

This clonotype was seen at least ten times. The CDR3 reads CASSRIRLAGTKETQYF. In DNA form, the CDR3 reads TGCGCCAGCAGCCGGATACGACTAGCGGGGACTAAAGAGACCCAGTACTTC. The V and J genes are TRBV4-3 and TRBJ2-5, with 11 nucleotides matching TRBD2. J gave up 3 bases and V 4 bases, and 10 bases lay outside the gene matches. Per germline, CDR1 LGHNA and CDR2 YSLEER. CDR3 length: 17 residues.

This clonotype was counted many times. The chain is built from TRBV28 and TRBJ1-4; D is undetermined. The CDR3 has 14 residues. Trimming took off 6 bases at V and 0 bases at J, with 8 bases between the two ends. Germline CDR1 is MDHEN and CDR2 is SYDVKM. In nucleotides, the CDR3 is TGTGCCAGCAGCGGAGTTACAACTAATGAAAAACTGTTTTTT. This sequence encodes CASSGVTTNEKLFF.

In its sample, this clonotype was seen many times. The rearrangement uses TRBV12-3 or TRBV12-4 and TRBJ2-2; weak D call: TRBD1 (6 bases). Between the trimmed V and J ends, which lost 3 bases and 1 base, there was a span of 9 bases. This CDR3 has 15 residues. The CDR3 is CASSFRDKNTGELFF. The CDR3 nucleotides read TGTGCCAGCAGTTTCCGGGACAAGAACACCGGGGAGCTGTTTTTT.